The clone carrying this TCR beta chain has more than one count but fewer than ten. These data originate in a study of cytomegalovirus exposure and HLA in healthy donors. Donors in the study were healthy people who gave bone marrow. The CDR3 length is 14 residues. Trimming took off 7 bases at V and 0 bases at J, with 12 bases between the two ends. Germline CDR1 and CDR2: LNHDA and SQIVND (reference sequence). Use of 60 Vbeta and 13 Jbeta primers characterized the PCR. This table comes from immunoSEQ multiplex PCR, and its TCRdb copy is limited to in-frame clones, with some not included. The repertoire holds approximately 150,000 clones, with about three fifths as singletons.

Specimen: PBMCs. This sequence was found in a male donor in good health and CMV-seronegative. This sequence joins TRBV19 and TRBJ1-2; the D gene is possibly TRBD1 (6 bases). CDR3 amino acids: CASTLNRANYGYTF. The CDR3 region has the DNA TGTGCCAGTACCCTCAACAGGGCTAACTATGGCTACACCTTC.